The 13 T cell receptor beta chains below all came from one sample that was sequenced in a study of CD8 T cells in ankylosing spondylitis. TCRdb used MiXCR to reprocess the 5' RACE reads, holding one entry per CDR3 protein. The table has more than 150,000 distinct CDR3 sequences, under 15% seen once. The sample comprised blood, either unsorted or a sorted T cell fraction (not recorded which). Every receptor here comes from a female donor with ankylosing spondylitis or in good health (not recorded which).

The table lists this clonotype with many counts. This chain connects TRBV12-3 or TRBV12-4 to TRBJ2-7; TRBD2 matches at 7 bases. The V gene end was trimmed by 6 bases and the J gene end by 6 bases; junction bases not matched to a gene: 11. The CDR3 loop spans 14 amino acids. CDR3 region: CASSINRDYGEQYF. As DNA, the CDR3 is TGTGCCAGCAGCATAAACCGGGACTATGGCGAGCAGTACTTC.

This clonotype showed up many times. The V gene is TRBV24-1, the J gene TRBJ1-5, with D perhaps TRBD1 (6 bases). Trimming took 3 bases from V and 13 from J, leaving 15 bases between them. This CDR3 has 13 residues. Germline CDR1 is KGHDR and CDR2 is SFDVKD. CDR3 sequence: CATSDLDSNLQHF. The CDR3 DNA sequence: TGTGCCACCAGTGATCTGGACAGTAACCTACAGCATTTT.

The table lists this clonotype with many counts. The V gene is TRBV7-2, the J gene TRBJ1-5; 7 bases fit TRBD1. Germline trimming cut 2 bases from V and 8 bases from J; bases unmatched to any gene: 9. Germline V lookup: CDR1 SGHTA, CDR2 FQGNSA. The CDR3 has 15 residues. CDR3 in DNA: TGTGCCAGCAGCTTATTTGGAGGGGGCTGGGAGCCCCAGCATTTT. Translating it yields CASSLFGGGWEPQHF.

Remarks on this clonotype: It may be a read error: a sequence one base away is much more abundant. The CDR3 end shows no conserved phenylalanine or tryptophan, and so a read error is likely. This sequence joins TRBV5-1 and TRBJ2-7; D remains ambiguous. V gave up 7 bases and J gave up 2 bases, with 16 bases separating them. This CDR3 has 14 amino acids. The germline V gene has CDR1 SGHRS and CDR2 YFSETQ. CDR3 residues: CASRPLPGPYEQYL. The CDR3 DNA reads as TGCGCCAGCCGGCCCCTCCCTGGTCCCTACGAGCAGTACCTC.

This clonotype was counted a few times. The V call is TRBV29-1, the J call TRBJ2-5; D is perhaps TRBD1 (6 bases). V lost 6 bases and J lost 1, with 15 bases in between. Germline V gene data show CDR1 as SQVTM and CDR2 as ANQGSEA. This CDR3 region has 14 residues. This chain's CDR3 is CSVAGRDTQETQYF. The CDR3 nucleotides read TGCAGCGTGGCCGGCAGGGACACCCAAGAGACCCAGTACTTC. Looking up the rest from reference TRBV29-1 and TRBJ2-5 gives the full variable domain: SAVISQKPSRDICQRGTSLTIQCQVDSQVTMMFWYRQQPGQSLTLIATANQGSEATYESGFVIDKFPISRPNLTFSTLTVSNMSPEDSSIYLCSVAGRDTQETQYFGPGTRLLVL.

This chain connects TRBV29-1 to TRBJ2-5; TRBD2 aligns across 7 bases. CDR1 and CDR2 from the germline V gene are SQVTM and ANQGSEA. With V trimmed by 6 bases and J by 0 bases, 16 bases remained unmatched. CDR3 size: 17 residues. As DNA, the CDR3 is TGCAGCGTGGCGGGGGTGGTCGAGGACCCGTACCAAGAGACCCAGTACTTC. Amino acids: CSVAGVVEDPYQETQYF.

In this sample, this clonotype turned up a few times. The V and J genes are TRBV5-1 and TRBJ2-1; tentative D call: TRBD2 (6 bases). The CDR3 is 16 residues long. Trimming removed 0 bases from V and 6 bases from J, with 16 bases in between. Per the germline V gene, CDR1 is SGHRS and CDR2 is YFSETQ. The CDR3, as DNA: TGCGCCAGCAGCTTGGACCCCGGGAGTATCAGCAATGAGCAGTTCTTC. It translates to CASSLDPGSISNEQFF.

V gene TRBV18 combines with J gene TRBJ2-1, with D possibly called TRBD1 or TRBD2 (6 bases each). V gave up 1 base and J gave up 3 bases, with 13 bases separating them. Germline V gene sequence: CDR1 KGHSH, CDR2 LQKENI. This CDR3 spans 16 amino acids. The CDR3 reads CASSPRGGRDYNEQFF. The CDR3 bases are TGTGCCAGCTCACCACGAGGGGGGAGAGACTACAATGAGCAGTTCTTC.

The V and J genes are TRBV20-1 and TRBJ1-2; tentative D call: TRBD1 (6 bases). CDR3 length equals 14 residues. Germline lookup yields CDR1 DFQATT and CDR2 SNEGSKA (reference sequence). V was cut by 0 bases and J by 7 bases, with 15 bases left in between. The CDR3 here is CSARDLGASGGYTF. The CDR3 bases are TGCAGTGCTAGAGATCTGGGGGCGTCGGGTGGCTACACCTTC.

This sequence joins TRBV4-3 and TRBJ2-5, with D possibly TRBD1 on 5 matching bases. The CDR3 spans 13 residues. Germline lookup yields CDR1 LGHNA and CDR2 YSLEER. V gave up 0 bases and J gave up 6 bases, with 8 bases separating them. CDR3 coding DNA: TGCGCCAGCAGCCAAGATAAGGGGAAGACCCAGTACTTC. Amino acid sequence: CASSQDKGKTQYF.

This clonotype has a count of ten or more. The chain joins TRBV12-3 or TRBV12-4 to TRBJ1-2, with D unclear. CDR3 length: 11 amino acids. V was shortened by 4 bases and J by 6 bases, with 6 bases between the two germline ends. The CDR3 reads CASSSYHGYTF. CDR3 nucleotides: TGTGCCAGCAGTTCCTACCATGGCTACACCTTC.

The chain has TRBV30 and TRBJ2-1; 14 nucleotides line up with TRBD2. The CDR3 totals 19 residues. J was trimmed by 4 bases and V by 1 base; bases with no gene match: 12. Germline V CDR1 and CDR2: GTSNPN, SVGIG (reference sequence). The CDR3 DNA is TGTGCCTGGAGTGGGGGTTTTGGGACTAGCGGGAGAAGATACAATGAGCAGTTCTTC. It codes for CAWSGGFGTSGRRYNEQFF.

This clonotype was observed a handful of times. The chain has TRBV11-2 and TRBJ1-3; D is perhaps TRBD1 (6 bases). V lost 2 bases and J 0 bases, leaving 20 bases between the germline ends. This CDR3 region has 19 residues. Looked up from germline, CDR1 is SGHAT and CDR2 is FQNNGV. In DNA form, the CDR3 reads TGTGCCAGCAGCTTACGTGGCAGGGGCCTACTGAACTCTGGAAACACCATATATTTT. Translation: CASSLRGRGLLNSGNTIYF.